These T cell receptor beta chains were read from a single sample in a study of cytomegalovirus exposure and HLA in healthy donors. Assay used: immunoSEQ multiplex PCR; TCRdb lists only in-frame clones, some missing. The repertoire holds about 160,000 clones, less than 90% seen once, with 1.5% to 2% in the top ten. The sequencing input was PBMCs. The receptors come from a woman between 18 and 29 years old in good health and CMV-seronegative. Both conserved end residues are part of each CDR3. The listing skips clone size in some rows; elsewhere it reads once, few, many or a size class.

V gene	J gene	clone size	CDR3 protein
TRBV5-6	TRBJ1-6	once	CASSPRVINSPLHF
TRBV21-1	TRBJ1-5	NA	CASSNMAGGSQPQHF
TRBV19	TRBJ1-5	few	CASSGQPEQPQHF
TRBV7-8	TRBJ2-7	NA	CASSGARLKAYSYEQYF
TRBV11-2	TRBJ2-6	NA	CASSLISSGANVLTF
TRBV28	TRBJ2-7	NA	CASSPWTGTYEQYF
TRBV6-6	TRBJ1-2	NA	CASSVVGQENGYTF
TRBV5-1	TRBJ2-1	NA	CASSLPGDNEQFF
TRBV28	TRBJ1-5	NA	CASSRQGEENQPQHF
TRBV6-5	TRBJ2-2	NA	CASSPGTPNTGELFF
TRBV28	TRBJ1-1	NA	CASRPFRGAENTEAFF
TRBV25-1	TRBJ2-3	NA	CASSSTGANTDTQYF
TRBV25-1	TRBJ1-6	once	CASSEAGTGSPLHF
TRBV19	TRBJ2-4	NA	CASSRAGEGGKNIQYF
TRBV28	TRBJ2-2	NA	CASSLLGQGGTGELFF
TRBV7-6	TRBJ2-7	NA	CASSSQTSGGYEQYF
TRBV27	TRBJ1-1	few	CASSLSGTGPTEAFF
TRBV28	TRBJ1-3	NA	CASRQGGNTIYF
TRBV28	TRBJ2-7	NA	CASSLGQGNSYEQYF
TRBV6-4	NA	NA	CASSEGLAGNHEQYF
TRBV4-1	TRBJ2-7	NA	CASSQGQGLEQYF
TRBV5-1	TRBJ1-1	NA	CASSLDTGGGEAFF
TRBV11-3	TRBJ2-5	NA	CASSLAASGLETQYF
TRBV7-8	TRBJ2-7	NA	CASSLVLAGTGGYEQYF
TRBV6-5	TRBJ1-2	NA	CASSPRGAGYTF
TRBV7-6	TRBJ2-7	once	CASSSIDRGSEQYF
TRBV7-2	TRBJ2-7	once	CAGSLETGGSYEQYF
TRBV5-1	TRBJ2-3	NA	CASSAGAFTDTQYF
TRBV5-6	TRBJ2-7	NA	CASSTKPYSYEQYF
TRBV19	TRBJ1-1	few	CASRNLLNTEAFF
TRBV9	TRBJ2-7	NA	CASSVETGPSYEQYF
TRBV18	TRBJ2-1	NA	CASSSRDYQRDNEQFF
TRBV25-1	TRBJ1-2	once	CASSLEDRPNYGYTF
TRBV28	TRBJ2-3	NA	CASSFLRGQDTQYF
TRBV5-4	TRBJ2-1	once	CASSLLSGGAGVEQFF
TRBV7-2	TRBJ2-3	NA	CASSLAAGGYRVRTDTQYF
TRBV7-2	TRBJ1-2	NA	CASSLFGNWEGYTF
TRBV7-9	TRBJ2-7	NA	CSSSPSRTGPPTGYF
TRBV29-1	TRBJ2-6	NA	CSVPGFPTGANVLTF
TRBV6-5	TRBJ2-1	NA	CATSRRDRVGHEQFF
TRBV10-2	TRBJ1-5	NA	CATRDREVYSNQPQHF
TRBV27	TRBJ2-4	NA	CASSSLVSGRIIQYF
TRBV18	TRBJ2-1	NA	CASSPTAGETGEQFF
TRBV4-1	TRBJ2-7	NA	CASSQYTGYEQYF
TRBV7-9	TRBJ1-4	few	CASSLMSGAKEKLFF
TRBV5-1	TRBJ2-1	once	CASRGITRTQKSYNEQFF
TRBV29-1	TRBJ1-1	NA	CSAWATEAFF
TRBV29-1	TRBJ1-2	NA	CSVDRDDYGYPF
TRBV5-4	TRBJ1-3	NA	CASSLQGIRSGNTIYF